The next 30 T cell receptor beta chains were all read from a single sample in a study of blood T cell repertoires in COVID-19. Sequenced by immunoSEQ multiplex PCR; TCRdb stores in-frame clones only, minus some. The sample holds 200,000 to 250,000 clones, roughly 80% seen once. The sequenced sample was peripheral blood. These receptor sequences come from an older man with acute or convalescent COVID-19.

The chain joins TRBV5-1 to TRBJ2-5, with 8 bases identical to TRBD1. The CDR3 loop spans 14 amino acids. V shed 3 bases and J 5 bases; nucleotides not matched to a gene: 6. Germline lookup yields CDR1 SGHRS and CDR2 YFSETQ. Here the CDR3 reads CASSSQGAMETQYF. The CDR3 bases are TGCGCCAGCAGCTCCCAGGGGGCTATGGAGACCCAGTACTTC.

The J gene is TRBJ1-4, the V gene TRBV5-1, with TRBD1 identical over 10 bases. The CDR3 has 16 residues. After removal of 6 bases from V and 6 bases from J, the junction contained 11 bases not matched to a gene. Germline V CDR1 and CDR2: SGHRS, YFSETQ. CDR3 amino acids: CASNRGQGSSYEKLFF. CDR3 nucleotide sequence: TGCGCCAGCAACCGGGGACAGGGGAGTTCTTATGAAAAACTGTTTTTT.

The chain uses TRBV19 and TRBJ2-7; 9 bases align to TRBD1. Germline-derived CDR1 and CDR2 are LNHDA and SQIVND (reference sequence). The CDR3 is 16 residues long. V dropped 2 bases and J dropped 0; count of bases not matched to a gene: 5. This chain's CDR3 is CASSISGQGISYEQYF. CDR3 DNA sequence: TGTGCCAGTAGTATATCGGGACAGGGCATCTCCTACGAGCAGTACTTC.

The V call is TRBV1, the J call TRBJ2-7; no check of the table's D call, TRBD1, against the DNA was made. TRBV1 represents a pseudogene. The CDR3 loop spans 16 amino acids. This CDR3 reads CTSSQGSGTENYEQYF. DNA for the CDR3: TGCACCAGCAGCCAAGGCTCCGGGACAGAGAACTACGAGCAGTACTTC.

CDR3 DNA sequence: TGTGCCAGCAGCCCTACAGCTTTGAACACTGAAGCTTTCTTT. Translating gives CASSPTALNTEAFF. V gene TRBV7-2 combines with J gene TRBJ1-1; D is unclear. The CDR3 has 14 amino acids. Germline V gene sequence: CDR1 SGHTA, CDR2 FQGNSA. The V and J ends lost 5 bases and 0 bases respectively, with 10 bases between them.

The chain links TRBV19 to TRBJ2-7, with 7 bases lining up with TRBD1. The CDR3 sequence is 12 residues long. Per the germline V gene, CDR1 is LNHDA and CDR2 is SQIVND (reference sequence). Unmatched junction bases numbered 5, after V lost 7 bases and J lost 5 bases. The CDR3 DNA sequence: TGTGCCAGTAACGACAGGGACCACGAGCAGTACTTC. It is translated as CASNDRDHEQYF.

The chain uses TRBV5-6 and TRBJ1-6; 7 bases align to TRBD1. V shed 3 bases, J shed 7 bases, and the junction held 10 bases outside the gene matches. The CDR3 runs 16 residues. Germline-derived CDR1 and CDR2 are SGHDT and YYEEEE. The CDR3 here is CASSSIVGTVNSPLHF. The CDR3 DNA reads TGTGCCAGCAGCTCGATCGTCGGGACAGTGAATTCACCCCTCCACTTT.

V gene TRBV19 combines with J gene TRBJ1-6; D is perhaps TRBD1 (6 bases). Germline values: CDR1 LNHDA, CDR2 SQIVND (reference sequence). The CDR3 loop spans 15 amino acids. Trimming shortened V by 0 bases and J by 6 bases, and 9 bases separated the two germline ends. CDR3 nucleotide sequence: TGTGCCAGTAGTATAGATGGACAGACTAATTCACCCCTCCACTTT. Translation: CASSIDGQTNSPLHF.

This chain links TRBV6-6 with TRBJ1-5, with TRBD1 matching over 9 bases. The V gene's germline CDR1 is MNHNY and CDR2 SVGAGI (reference sequence). With 6 bases clipped from V and 6 bases from J, the junction kept 6 bases outside the gene matches. The CDR3 runs to 14 residues. CDR3 sequence: CASRTPGQGQPQHF. The CDR3 nucleotides read TGTGCCAGCAGGACCCCGGGACAGGGTCAGCCCCAGCATTTT.

Of note for this clone: Other DNA sequences in this specimen translate into the identical CDR3. The chain couples TRBV5-1 to TRBJ2-7; 10 bases align to TRBD1. This CDR3 comprises 15 residues. Germline trimming cut 0 bases from V and 1 base from J; bases unmatched to any gene: 1. In germline, CDR1 is SGHRS, CDR2 YFSETQ. The CDR3 sequence is CASSLGGQGSYEQYF. The CDR3 DNA reads TGCGCCAGCAGCTTGGGGGGACAGGGGTCCTACGAGCAGTACTTC.

The J gene is TRBJ2-1, the V gene TRBV7-6; maybe TRBD2 (5 bases). V lost 6 bases and J 3 bases, leaving 15 bases between the germline ends. This CDR3 is 15 amino acids long. In germline, CDR1 is SGHVS, CDR2 FNYEAQ. CDR3 sequence reads: CASSPLRGIYNEQFF. Written as DNA, the CDR3 is TGTGCCAGCAGTCCCCTTCGGGGAATCTACAATGAGCAGTTCTTC.

The genes are TRBV19 and TRBJ1-1; no reliable D call. V was trimmed by 5 bases and J by 0 bases, leaving 4 bases between them. Germline assignment: CDR1 LNHDA and CDR2 SQIVND (reference sequence). The CDR3 length is 12 residues. The CDR3 reads CASSRVNTEAFF. Written as DNA, the CDR3 is TGTGCCAGTAGTCGGGTGAACACTGAAGCTTTCTTT.

The chain uses TRBV19 and TRBJ2-6; TRBD1 might be the D (6 bases). The germline V and J ends were trimmed by 7 bases and 2 bases, with 15 bases remaining between them. This CDR3 spans 16 amino acids. In germline, CDR1 is LNHDA, CDR2 SQIVND (reference sequence). Written as DNA, the CDR3 is TGTGCCAGTAACCCACGGAACAGGGCTGGGGCCAACGTCCTGACTTTC. Translating it yields CASNPRNRAGANVLTF.

CDR3 DNA sequence: TGCGCCAGCAGCTTGACCACAGGGGGCGCGCAAGGCTACACCTTC. Translation: CASSLTTGGAQGYTF. The rearrangement uses TRBV5-1 and TRBJ1-2; TRBD1 matches 9 bases. Germline CDR1 and CDR2: SGHRS and YFSETQ. Losses at the gene ends were 1 base for V and 8 bases for J; bases not matched to a gene: 9. There are 15 residues in the CDR3.

This clone was seen a handful of times. This chain connects TRBV2 to TRBJ2-1; 9 bases match TRBD1. The CDR3 consists of 15 residues. The V gene's germline CDR1 is SNHLY and CDR2 FYNNEI. Trimming at V came to 6 bases and at J to 4 bases, leaving 7 bases not matched to a gene. The CDR3 loop is CASRAGTGTYNEQFF. CDR3 nucleotides: TGTGCCAGCAGAGCCGGGACAGGGACGTACAATGAGCAGTTCTTC.

V gene TRBV4-2 combines with J gene TRBJ2-3; TRBD2 agrees at 8 bases. Germline-derived CDR1 and CDR2 are LGHNA and YNFKEQ. The V segment lost 1 base and the J segment 6 bases; nucleotides outside the gene matches: 6. This CDR3 is 15 amino acids long. For the CDR3, the DNA is TGTGCCAGCAGCCAAGGGGGACTAGACGGTGATACGCAGTATTTT. Translating gives CASSQGGLDGDTQYF.

In its sample, this clone was seen once. The chain uses TRBV5-4 and TRBJ1-4, with D maybe TRBD1 (5 bases). Deletions cut 4 bases from V and 8 bases from J, with 15 bases between. CDR1 and CDR2 from the germline V gene are SGHNT and YYREEE (reference sequence). This CDR3 is built from 14 residues. CDR3 in amino acids: CASSRRDRGEKLFF. The CDR3 nucleotides read TGTGCCAGCAGCCGCCGGGACCGGGGGGAAAAACTGTTTTTT.

The table lists this clone with a count of one. The chain recombines TRBV24-1 with TRBJ2-3; 7 nucleotides agree with TRBD1. J lost 4 bases, V lost 5 bases, and 17 bases had no gene match. The CDR3 covers 18 residues. Germline V lookup: CDR1 KGHDR, CDR2 SFDVKD. CDR3 sequence reads: CATSVGFKGARIPDTQYF. The CDR3 DNA sequence: TGTGCCACCAGTGTAGGGTTTAAGGGGGCGCGAATTCCAGATACGCAGTATTTT.

The V and J genes are TRBV7-3 and TRBJ1-1; 8 nucleotides match TRBD1. This CDR3 is 15 amino acids long. The V segment lost 4 bases and the J segment 2 bases; nucleotides outside the gene matches: 6. The germline V gene encodes CDR1 SGHTA and CDR2 FQGTGA. CDR3 region: CASSSATGENTEAFF. DNA for the CDR3: TGTGCCAGCAGCTCAGCGACAGGGGAAAACACTGAAGCTTTCTTT.

This clone appeared a single time. The gene calls are TRBV6-6 and TRBJ1-5; D call uncertain. Germline V gene lookup returns CDR1 MNHNY and CDR2 SVGAGI (reference sequence). The CDR3 spans 13 residues. The ends were cut back, 2 bases at V and 7 bases at J, with 9 bases in the middle. In nucleotides, the CDR3 is TGTGCCAGCAGTTACGGGCAAAGCCAGCCCCAGCATTTT. As protein: CASSYGQSQPQHF.

CDR3 region: CASSAGTSRETQYF. The CDR3 DNA sequence: TGTGCCAGCAGTGCCGGGACTAGTCGGGAGACCCAGTACTTC. The genes are TRBV2 and TRBJ2-5, with 8 bases fitting TRBD2. Germline V CDR1 and CDR2: SNHLY, FYNNEI. The ends lost 4 bases at V and 5 bases at J; junction bases unmatched: 6. The length of the CDR3 is 14 residues.

The count of this clone is one. The chain recombines TRBV14 with TRBJ1-1; D remains ambiguous. The CDR3 runs to 14 residues. Germline V gene sequence: CDR1 SGHDN, CDR2 FVKESK. V was shortened by 0 bases and J by 4 bases, with 9 bases between the two germline ends. The CDR3, as DNA: TGTGCCAGCAGCCAAGAGATCAGATCCACTGAAGCTTTCTTT. Protein: CASSQEIRSTEAFF.

V is TRBV7-2 and J is TRBJ2-7; no firm D call. This CDR3 region has 13 residues. The germline gives CDR1 SGHTA, CDR2 FQGNSA. V lost 1 base to trimming and J lost 3 bases, with 7 bases between them. The CDR3 nucleotides are TGTGCCAGCAGCTTAGGTTACAGCTACGAGCAGTACTTC. It yields the protein CASSLGYSYEQYF.

The gene calls are TRBV30 and TRBJ2-3; 7 bases are shared with TRBD2. J was trimmed by 9 bases and V by 3 bases; bases with no gene match: 6. The V gene's germline CDR1 is GTSNPN and CDR2 SVGIG (reference sequence). This CDR3 contains 12 residues. CDR3 loop: CAWRSGGGTQYF. The DNA for the CDR3 is TGTGCCTGGAGGTCTGGGGGAGGGACGCAGTATTTT.

This rearrangement joins TRBV19 to TRBJ1-2, with unresolved D. This CDR3 is built from 15 residues. Germline CDR1 is LNHDA and CDR2 is SQIVND (reference sequence). Trimming shortened V by 5 bases and J by 4 bases, and 17 bases separated the two germline ends. The CDR3 DNA sequence: TGTGCCAGTAGTTCGGGAGGGAGTCGAATCTATGGCTACACCTTC. It yields the protein CASSSGGSRIYGYTF. The whole variable domain, remainder taken from reference TRBV19 and TRBJ1-2, is DGGITQSPKYLFRKEGQNVTLSCEQNLNHDAMYWYRQDPGQGLRLIYYSQIVNDFQKGDIAEGYSVSREKKESFPLTVTSAQKNPTAFYLCASSSGGSRIYGYTFGSGTRLTVV.

DNA for the CDR3: TGTGCCACCAGTGATTTCCGTAGCGGGAGGGCCGTAAATGAGCAGTTCTTC. This codes for CATSDFRSGRAVNEQFF. V gene TRBV24-1 combines with J gene TRBJ2-1; 11 positions agree with TRBD2. In germline, CDR1 is KGHDR, CDR2 SFDVKD. V lost 1 base to trimming and J lost 7 bases; unmatched junction nucleotides: 8. This CDR3 comprises 17 residues.

The chain employs TRBV5-1 and TRBJ1-1; TRBD1 is a possible D gene (6 bases). The V end lost 2 bases, the J end lost 7 bases, and 18 bases lay between the germline ends. From germline, CDR1 is SGHRS and CDR2 YFSETQ. CDR3 length: 15 residues. CDR3 sequence (DNA): TGCGCCAGCAGCTTATCCTTTGGGACAAGTTTTGAAGCTTTCTTT. This translates into CASSLSFGTSFEAFF.

The genes are TRBV30 and TRBJ2-3; a weak D match, TRBD2 (5 bases). The CDR3 totals 14 residues. Trimming took off 0 bases at V and 4 bases at J, with 11 bases between the two ends. Germline V CDR1 and CDR2: GTSNPN, SVGIG (reference sequence). Here the CDR3 reads CAWSVNSGADTQYF. CDR3 in DNA: TGTGCCTGGAGTGTTAACAGCGGCGCAGATACGCAGTATTTT.

This clone was detected only once. The gene calls are TRBV19 and TRBJ2-1; 11 nucleotides line up with TRBD2. The CDR3 contains 19 residues. The V and J ends lost 3 bases and 3 bases, in that order; junction bases with no gene match: 13. The germline gives CDR1 LNHDA, CDR2 SQIVND (reference sequence). The CDR3 loop is CASSMGEASGRPNYNEQFF. In DNA, the CDR3 is TGTGCCAGTAGTATGGGTGAGGCTAGCGGGAGGCCTAACTACAATGAGCAGTTCTTC.

The chain joins TRBV5-4 to TRBJ1-1; 12 bases agree with TRBD1. The germline gives CDR1 SGHNT, CDR2 YYREEE (reference sequence). Trimming removed 7 bases from V and 5 bases from J; junction bases left unmatched: 6. There are 14 residues in the CDR3. The CDR3 DNA is TGTGCCAGCGGGGGACAGGGGGCGCATACTGAAGCTTTCTTT. Amino acid sequence: CASGGQGAHTEAFF.